What follows is one T cell receptor (beta chain) and its context. The antigen is undetermined. These data originate in a study of shared clonotypes between healthy human individuals. Sequencing used immunoSEQ multiplex PCR; TCRdb keeps in-frame clones, though not all of them. This table holds around 2.3 million clones, around 95% found once. Study-wide findings and caveats: It was the non-shared clonotypes that had lower generation probabilities than clonotypes shared by all four donors.

The CDR3 covers 13 residues. Trimming removed 4 bases from V and 6 bases from J; junction bases left unmatched: 6. Germline lookup yields CDR1 MGHRA and CDR2 YSYEKL. The receptor's source is a young man in good health. The chain joins TRBV4-1 to TRBJ2-7; 7 bases map to TRBD2. Source material: naive CD4+ T cells sorted from blood. Subset noted: CD45RA+ positively selected. The CDR3: CASSRVTSAEQYF. Here the CDR3 DNA reads TGCGCCAGCAGCCGTGTTACTAGCGCCGAGCAGTACTTC.